The sequence of this T cell receptor (beta chain) was determined in a study of CD8+ T cells in alopecia areata. Study-wide findings and caveats: Higher clonality than in normal scalp was seen in lesional scalp, especially alopecia totalis/universalis.

Trimming shortened V by 0 bases and J by 10 bases, and 10 bases separated the two germline ends. Germline values: CDR1 GTSNPN, CDR2 SVGIG (reference sequence). The length of the CDR3 is 13 residues. As concerns this clone: The antigen remains unidentified.

Reverse transcription of extracted RNA yielded cDNA, which provided the sequencing template. TCRdb's table, derived via immunoSEQ multiplex PCR, lists solely in-frame clones and lacks some. Of over 150,000 clones in the sample, approximately 53% were seen once. The treatment denotes: oral pan-JAK inhibitor, 5-10 mg twice daily. V and J are TRBV30 and TRBJ1-6; D ambiguous. This specimen consisted of CD8+ T cells sorted from blood, obtained at week 24, from a patient treated with tofacitinib. The receptor was isolated from a human donor with alopecia areata. As DNA, the CDR3 is TGTGCCTGGAGTGTAGAAGGTATCTCACCCCTCCACTTT. Translating gives CAWSVEGISPLHF.